Listed below are T cell receptor beta chains from one sample, sequenced in a study of human T cells and chemical hapten exposure. MiXCR, applied by TCRdb to the reads, yields one record per CDR3 protein. The table shows about 120,000 distinct CDR3 sequences, with over 7% occurring only once. The sample consisted of whole blood. The receptors shown here come from a human donor in good health. Some clones in this sample may be carry-over from other donors' samples. CDR3s include the opening cysteine and the closing phenylalanine or tryptophan.

v_gene: TRBV6-1
CDR3aa: CASSEPGRRETQYF

v_gene: TRBV4-1
CDR3aa: CASSQGRSGASEQYF

v_gene: TRBV20-1
CDR3aa: CSARRRGTDTQYF

v_gene: TRBV14
CDR3aa: CASSQDGLAPSYEQYF

v_gene: TRBV7-2
CDR3aa: CASSPDRASGKAFF

v_gene: TRBV5-1
CDR3aa: CASLPTGGVYGYTF

v_gene: TRBV7-9
CDR3aa: CASSPPSRANVLTF

v_gene: TRBV12-5
CDR3aa: CASGPGTGGFQPQHF

v_gene: TRBV12-3/TRBV12-4
CDR3aa: CASSLGFTEETQYF

v_gene: TRBV3-1
CDR3aa: CASSQNPMQVILGALHF

v_gene: TRBV19
CDR3aa: CASKSVNSNQPQHF

v_gene: TRBV6-6
CDR3aa: CASSSRTGRTRDTQYF

v_gene: TRBV5-1
CDR3aa: CASSLDQRDTQYF

v_gene: TRBV29-1
CDR3aa: CSVNPLARGHNNEQFF

v_gene: TRBV7-2
CDR3aa: CASSTGRSNEKLFF

v_gene: TRBV27
CDR3aa: CASSSRQGAYNSPLHF

v_gene: TRBV7-2
CDR3aa: CASSLAPQNIQYF

v_gene: TRBV28
CDR3aa: CASTAVGSQYF

v_gene: TRBV7-9
CDR3aa: CASSLIPWSSGANVLTF

v_gene: TRBV12-3/TRBV12-4
CDR3aa: CASSFLGYEQYF

v_gene: TRBV29-1
CDR3aa: CSVEEGGATGGQYF

v_gene: TRBV27
CDR3aa: CASSPDPRSGGFSYNEQFF

v_gene: TRBV7-2
CDR3aa: CASSARRHDTQYF

v_gene: TRBV18
CDR3aa: CASSPLQGNTGELFF

v_gene: TRBV28
CDR3aa: CASSWGQAYNEQFF

v_gene: TRBV5-1
CDR3aa: CASSPSRASGGNTDTQYF

v_gene: TRBV19
CDR3aa: CASSMVWGQPQHF

v_gene: TRBV5-5
CDR3aa: CASRQGTGDQPQHF

v_gene: TRBV5-5
CDR3aa: CASSLGPYSTWPQHF

v_gene: TRBV20-1
CDR3aa: CSAARARAGVRVTDTQYF

v_gene: TRBV20-1
CDR3aa: CSAREGARSYEQYF

v_gene: TRBV11-2
CDR3aa: CASSLGTRQFF

v_gene: TRBV12-3/TRBV12-4
CDR3aa: CASSLQGSPYEQYF

v_gene: TRBV3-1
CDR3aa: CASSQVGTTPYEQYF

v_gene: TRBV7-9
CDR3aa: CASSSSGDSDTQYF

v_gene: TRBV7-9
CDR3aa: CASSSELGSNQPQHF

v_gene: TRBV12-3/TRBV12-4
CDR3aa: CASSLRQGQLFF